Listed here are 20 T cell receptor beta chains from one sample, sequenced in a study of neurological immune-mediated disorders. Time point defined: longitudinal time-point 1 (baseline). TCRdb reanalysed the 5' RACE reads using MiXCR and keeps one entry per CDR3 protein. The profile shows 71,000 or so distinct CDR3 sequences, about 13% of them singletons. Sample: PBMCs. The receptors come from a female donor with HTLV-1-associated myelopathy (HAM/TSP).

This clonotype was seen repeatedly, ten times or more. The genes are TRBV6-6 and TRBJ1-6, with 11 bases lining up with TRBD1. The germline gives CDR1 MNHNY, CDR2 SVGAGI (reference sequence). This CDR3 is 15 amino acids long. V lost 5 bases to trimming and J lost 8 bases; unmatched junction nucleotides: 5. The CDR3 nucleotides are TGTGCCAGCAGTAGGGACAGGGGGGATTATTCACCCCTCCACTTT. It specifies CASSRDRGDYSPLHF.

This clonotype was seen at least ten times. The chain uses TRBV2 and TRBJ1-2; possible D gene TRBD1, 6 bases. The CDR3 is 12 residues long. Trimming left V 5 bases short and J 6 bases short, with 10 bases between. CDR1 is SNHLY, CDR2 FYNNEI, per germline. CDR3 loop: CASSRTVNGYTF. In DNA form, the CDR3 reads TGTGCCAGCAGTAGGACAGTAAATGGCTACACCTTC. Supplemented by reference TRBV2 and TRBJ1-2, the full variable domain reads EPEVTQTPSHQVTQMGQEVILRCVPISNHLYFYWYRQILGQKVEFLVSFYNNEISEKSEIFDDQFSVERPDGSNFTLKIRSTKLEDSAMYFCASSRTVNGYTFGSGTRLTVV.

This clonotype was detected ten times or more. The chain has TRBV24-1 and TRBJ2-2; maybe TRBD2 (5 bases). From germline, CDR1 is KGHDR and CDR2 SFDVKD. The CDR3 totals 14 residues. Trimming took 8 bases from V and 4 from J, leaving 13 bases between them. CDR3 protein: CATKSPGVTGELFF. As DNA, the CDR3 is TGTGCCACCAAGTCGCCCGGGGTCACCGGGGAGCTGTTTTTT.

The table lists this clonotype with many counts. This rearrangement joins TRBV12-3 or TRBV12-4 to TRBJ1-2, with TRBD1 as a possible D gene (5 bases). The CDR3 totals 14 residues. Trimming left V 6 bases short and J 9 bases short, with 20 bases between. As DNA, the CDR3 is TGTGCCAGCAGAATACGGGAGGGGTCTCGGAGCTACACCTTC. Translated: CASRIREGSRSYTF.

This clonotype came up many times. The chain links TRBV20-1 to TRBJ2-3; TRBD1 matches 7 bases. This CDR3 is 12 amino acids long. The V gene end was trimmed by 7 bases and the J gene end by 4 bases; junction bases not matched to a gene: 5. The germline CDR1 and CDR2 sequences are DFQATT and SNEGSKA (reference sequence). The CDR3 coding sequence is TGCAGTGTTCAAAGGGGGCCAGATACGCAGTATTTT. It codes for CSVQRGPDTQYF.

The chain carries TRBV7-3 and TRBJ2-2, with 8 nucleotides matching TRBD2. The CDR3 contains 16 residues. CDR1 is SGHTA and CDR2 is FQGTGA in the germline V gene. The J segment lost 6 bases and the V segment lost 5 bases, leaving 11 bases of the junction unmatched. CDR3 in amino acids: CASSPGGGIRAGELFF. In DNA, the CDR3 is TGTGCCAGCAGCCCCGGCGGGGGGATTCGTGCCGGGGAGCTGTTTTTT.

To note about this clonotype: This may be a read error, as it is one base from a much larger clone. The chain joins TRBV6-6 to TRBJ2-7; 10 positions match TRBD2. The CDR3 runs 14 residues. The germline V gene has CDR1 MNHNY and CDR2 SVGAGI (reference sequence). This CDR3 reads CASSGLAANYEQHF. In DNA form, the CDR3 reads TGTGCCAGCAGTGGACTAGCGGCAAACTACGAGCAGCACTTC.

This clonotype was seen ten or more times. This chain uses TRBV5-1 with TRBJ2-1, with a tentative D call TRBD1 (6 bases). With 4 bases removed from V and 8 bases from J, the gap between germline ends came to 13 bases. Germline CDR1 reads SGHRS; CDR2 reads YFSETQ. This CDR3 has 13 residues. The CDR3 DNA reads TGCGCCAGCAGCCTCGACAGGCGGGATGAGCAGTTCTTC. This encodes CASSLDRRDEQFF. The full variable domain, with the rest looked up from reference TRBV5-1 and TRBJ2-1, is KAGVTQTPRYLIKTRGQQVTLSCSPISGHRSVSWYQQTPGQGLQFLFEYFSETQRNKGNFPGRFSGRQFSNSRSEMNVSTLELGDSALYLCASSLDRRDEQFFGPGTRLTVL.

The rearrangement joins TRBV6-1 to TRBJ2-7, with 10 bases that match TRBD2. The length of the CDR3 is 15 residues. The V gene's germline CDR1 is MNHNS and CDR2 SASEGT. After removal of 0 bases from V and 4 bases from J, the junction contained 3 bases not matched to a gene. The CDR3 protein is CASSEAIAGGYEQYF. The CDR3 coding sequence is TGTGCCAGCAGTGAAGCAATAGCGGGGGGTTACGAGCAGTACTTC.

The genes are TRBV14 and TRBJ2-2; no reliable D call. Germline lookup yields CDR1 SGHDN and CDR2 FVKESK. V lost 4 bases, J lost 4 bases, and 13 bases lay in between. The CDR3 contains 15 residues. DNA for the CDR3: TGTGCCAGCAGCCGACGTTCAGACGGCACCGGGGAGCTGTTTTTT. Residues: CASSRRSDGTGELFF.

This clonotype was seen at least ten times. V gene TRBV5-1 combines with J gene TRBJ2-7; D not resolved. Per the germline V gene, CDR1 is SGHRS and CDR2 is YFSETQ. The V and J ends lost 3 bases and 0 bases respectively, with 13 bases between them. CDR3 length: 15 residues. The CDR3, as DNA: TGCGCCAGCAGCTGGGGTGCTCTCAACTCCTACGAGCAGTACTTC. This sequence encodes CASSWGALNSYEQYF. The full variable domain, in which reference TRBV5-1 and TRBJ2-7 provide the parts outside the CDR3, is KAGVTQTPRYLIKTRGQQVTLSCSPISGHRSVSWYQQTPGQGLQFLFEYFSETQRNKGNFPGRFSGRQFSNSRSEMNVSTLELGDSALYLCASSWGALNSYEQYFGPGTRLTVT.

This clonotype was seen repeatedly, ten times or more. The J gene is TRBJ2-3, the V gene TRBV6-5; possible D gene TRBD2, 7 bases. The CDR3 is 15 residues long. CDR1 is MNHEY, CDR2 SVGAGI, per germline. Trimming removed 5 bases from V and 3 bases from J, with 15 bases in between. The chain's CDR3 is CASSNPGGPTDTQYF. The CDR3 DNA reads TGTGCCAGCAGTAACCCCGGGGGGCCGACAGATACGCAGTATTTT.

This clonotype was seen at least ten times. The CDR3 spells CASSGTGTGTGELFF. As DNA, the CDR3 is TGCGCCAGCAGCGGGACAGGGACTGGGACCGGGGAGCTGTTTTTT. This rearrangement joins TRBV4-1 to TRBJ2-2; 9 bases line up with TRBD1. The J segment lost 5 bases and the V segment lost 5 bases, leaving 6 bases of the junction unmatched. The length of the CDR3 is 15 residues. The germline CDR1 and CDR2 sequences are MGHRA and YSYEKL.

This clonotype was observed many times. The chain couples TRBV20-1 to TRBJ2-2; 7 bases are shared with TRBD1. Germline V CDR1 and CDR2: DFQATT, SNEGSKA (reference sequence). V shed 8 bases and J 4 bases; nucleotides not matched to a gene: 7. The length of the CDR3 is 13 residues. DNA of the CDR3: TGCAGTAGACGGGACAGACTCACCGGGGAGCTGTTTTTT. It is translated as CSRRDRLTGELFF.

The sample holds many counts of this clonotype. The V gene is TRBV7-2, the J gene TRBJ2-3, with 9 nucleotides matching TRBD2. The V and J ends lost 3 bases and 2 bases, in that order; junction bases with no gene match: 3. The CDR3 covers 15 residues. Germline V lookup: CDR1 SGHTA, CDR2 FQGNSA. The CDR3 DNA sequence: TGTGCCAGCAGCTTTCAGCGGGGGGACACAGATACGCAGTATTTT. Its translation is CASSFQRGDTDTQYF.

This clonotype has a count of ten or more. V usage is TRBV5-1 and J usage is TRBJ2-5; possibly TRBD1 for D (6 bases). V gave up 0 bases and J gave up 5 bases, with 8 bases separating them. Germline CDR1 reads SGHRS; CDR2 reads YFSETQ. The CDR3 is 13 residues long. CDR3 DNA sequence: TGCGCCAGCAGCTTGGACAGGGAGGAGACCCAGTACTTC. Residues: CASSLDREETQYF.

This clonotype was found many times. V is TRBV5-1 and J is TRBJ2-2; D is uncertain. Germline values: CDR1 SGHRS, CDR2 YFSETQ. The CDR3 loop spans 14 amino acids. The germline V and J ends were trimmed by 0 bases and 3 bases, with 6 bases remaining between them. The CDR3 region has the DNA TGCGCCAGCAGCTTGGAGCGCGACACCGGGGAGCTGTTTTTT. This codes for CASSLERDTGELFF. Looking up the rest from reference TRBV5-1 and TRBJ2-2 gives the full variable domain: KAGVTQTPRYLIKTRGQQVTLSCSPISGHRSVSWYQQTPGQGLQFLFEYFSETQRNKGNFPGRFSGRQFSNSRSEMNVSTLELGDSALYLCASSLERDTGELFFGEGSRLTVL.

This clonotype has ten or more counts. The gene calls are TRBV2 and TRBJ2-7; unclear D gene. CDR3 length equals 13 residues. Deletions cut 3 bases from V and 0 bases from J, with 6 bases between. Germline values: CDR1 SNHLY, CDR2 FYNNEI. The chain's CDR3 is CASSDGFSYEQYF. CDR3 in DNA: TGTGCCAGCAGTGATGGCTTCTCCTACGAGCAGTACTTC. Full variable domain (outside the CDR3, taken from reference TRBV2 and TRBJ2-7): EPEVTQTPSHQVTQMGQEVILRCVPISNHLYFYWYRQILGQKVEFLVSFYNNEISEKSEIFDDQFSVERPDGSNFTLKIRSTKLEDSAMYFCASSDGFSYEQYFGPGTRLTVT.

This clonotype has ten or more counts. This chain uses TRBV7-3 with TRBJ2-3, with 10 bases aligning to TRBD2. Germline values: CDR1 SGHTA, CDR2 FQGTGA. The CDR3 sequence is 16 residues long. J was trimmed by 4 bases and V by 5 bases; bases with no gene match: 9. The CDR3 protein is CASSPREAGGPDTQYF. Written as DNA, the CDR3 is TGTGCCAGCAGCCCAAGAGAAGCGGGGGGGCCAGATACGCAGTATTTT.

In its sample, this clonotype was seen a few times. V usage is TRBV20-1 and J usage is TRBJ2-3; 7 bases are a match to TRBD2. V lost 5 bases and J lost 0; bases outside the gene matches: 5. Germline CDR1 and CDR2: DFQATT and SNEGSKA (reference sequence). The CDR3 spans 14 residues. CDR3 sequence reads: CSARLATSTDTQYF. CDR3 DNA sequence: TGCAGTGCTCGACTAGCTACTAGCACAGATACGCAGTATTTT.